This T cell receptor beta chain was captured by sequencing in a study of cytomegalovirus exposure and HLA in healthy donors. 13 Jbeta primers and 60 Vbeta primers were used for the PCR. Profiled with immunoSEQ multiplex PCR; TCRdb holds only in-frame clones, not every one. This repertoire shows approximately 120,000 clones, approximately 80% found once; its top ten account for 10% to 11%. Trimming removed 0 bases at V and 0 bases at J, with 10 bases between. The CDR3 has 16 residues. Germline V gives CDR1 SGHRS, CDR2 YFSETQ. With respect to this clone: Antigen specificity is unknown.

Overall study results and limits: It has been reported that TCR beta sequences accurately predicted the HLA-A and HLA-B alleles of most subjects. Later examination showed HLA-associated TCR beta chains had greater clonal expansion than equally common others.

The sequencing sample was made of PBMCs. V usage is TRBV5-1 and J usage is TRBJ1-3; D possibly corresponds to TRBD1 (5 bases). The clonotype comes from a middle-aged man in good health and CMV-seropositive. The CDR3 nucleotides read TGCGCCAGCAGCTTGGCGGGGGACTTCTCTGGAAACACCATATATTTT. Translating it yields CASSLAGDFSGNTIYF.